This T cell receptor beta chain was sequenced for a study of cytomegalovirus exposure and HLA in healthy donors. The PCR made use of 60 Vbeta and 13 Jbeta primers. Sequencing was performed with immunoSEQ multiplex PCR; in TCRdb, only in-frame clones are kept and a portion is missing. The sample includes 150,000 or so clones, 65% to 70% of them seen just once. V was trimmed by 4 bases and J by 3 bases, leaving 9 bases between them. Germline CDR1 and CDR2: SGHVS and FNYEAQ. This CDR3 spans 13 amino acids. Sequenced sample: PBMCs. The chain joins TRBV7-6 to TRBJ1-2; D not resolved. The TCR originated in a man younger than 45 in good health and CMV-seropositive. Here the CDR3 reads CASSSHNYYGYTF. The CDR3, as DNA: TGTGCCAGCAGCTCGCACAATTACTATGGCTACACCTTC.